These 20 T cell receptor beta chains were all obtained from the same sample, sequenced in a study of control samples from healthy donors and cancer patients. Sequencing used immunoSEQ multiplex PCR; TCRdb keeps in-frame clones, though not all of them. In the table there are 160,000 or so clones, approximately 90% of which are singletons. Sequencing was carried out using blood. The receptors shown here come from a woman aged 25 to 39 in good health.

V is TRBV19 and J is TRBJ2-2, with 10 bases that match TRBD1. The CDR3 runs 15 residues. In germline, CDR1 is LNHDA, CDR2 SQIVND (reference sequence). V shed 2 bases, J shed 8 bases, and the junction held 5 bases outside the gene matches. DNA for the CDR3: TGTGCCAGTAGTATAACCGGGACAGGGGATGGGGAGCTGTTTTTT. Protein product: CASSITGTGDGELFF.

This chain joins TRBV6-5 and TRBJ2-2, with 8 bases fitting TRBD2. The V and J ends lost 5 bases and 3 bases, in that order; junction bases with no gene match: 5. Looked up from germline, CDR1 is MNHEY and CDR2 is SVGAGI. CDR3 length: 15 amino acids. CDR3 nucleotides: TGTGCCAGCAGTCAGACTAGCGAGTACACCGGGGAGCTGTTTTTT. It codes for CASSQTSEYTGELFF.

V and J are TRBV18 and TRBJ2-1, with D uncertain. Trimming took 1 base from V and 9 from J, leaving 10 bases between them. Germline V gene lookup returns CDR1 KGHSH and CDR2 LQKENI. This CDR3 has 13 residues. Here the CDR3 DNA reads TGTGCCAGCTCACCACTAGCAGCAGCTGAGCAGTTCTTC. Protein sequence: CASSPLAAAEQFF. Filled out from reference TRBV18 and TRBJ2-1, the complete variable domain reads NAGVMQNPRHLVRRRGQEARLRCSPMKGHSHVYWYRQLPEEGLKFMVYLQKENIIDESGMPKERFSAEFPKEGPSILRIQQVVRGDSAAYFCASSPLAAAEQFFGPGTRLTVL.

The chain couples TRBV19 to TRBJ1-2, with 9 nucleotides matching TRBD1. The V gene's germline CDR1 is LNHDA and CDR2 SQIVND (reference sequence). The CDR3 is made up of 15 amino acids. V lost 10 bases, J lost 3 bases, and 12 bases stayed unmatched. The CDR3, as DNA: TGTGCCACTACCGGACTACAGGGGGCCGACTATGGCTACACCTTC. This gives the protein CATTGLQGADYGYTF.

This rearrangement joins TRBV14 to TRBJ1-1; no definite D call. This CDR3 region has 12 residues. Germline values: CDR1 SGHDN, CDR2 FVKESK. V gave up 2 bases and J gave up 8 bases, with 9 bases separating them. The CDR3 reads CASSQYKREAFF. CDR3 nucleotide sequence: TGTGCCAGCAGCCAATATAAAAGGGAAGCTTTCTTT. Using reference TRBV14 and TRBJ1-1 for the parts outside the CDR3, the full variable domain is EAGVTQFPSHSVIEKGQTVTLRCDPISGHDNLYWYRRVMGKEIKFLLHFVKESKQDESGMPNNRFLAERTGGTYSTLKVQPAELEDSGVYFCASSQYKREAFFGQGTRLTVV.

The chain carries TRBV6-2 or TRBV6-3 and TRBJ1-5; TRBD1 agrees at 7 bases. CDR1 and CDR2 (germline): MNHEY, SVGEGT. This CDR3 is 19 amino acids long. After removal of 6 bases from V and 0 bases from J, the junction contained 17 bases not matched to a gene. The CDR3 spells CASSGQVLGSAFSNQPQHF. The DNA for the CDR3 is TGTGCCAGCAGCGGACAGGTCCTGGGCAGCGCCTTTAGCAATCAGCCCCAGCATTTT.

J is TRBJ2-6 and V is TRBV4-1; D is undetermined. Germline CDR1 reads MGHRA; CDR2 reads YSYEKL. The V end was cut by 1 base, the J end by 2 bases, with 9 bases between. The CDR3 extends over 16 amino acids. For the CDR3, the DNA is TGCGCCAGCAGCCAAGGGGTAGGGACTGGGGCCAACGTCCTGACTTTC. This codes for CASSQGVGTGANVLTF.

The chain uses TRBV30 and TRBJ2-1, with 7 bases identical to TRBD2. Germline values: CDR1 GTSNPN, CDR2 SVGIG (reference sequence). The V gene end was trimmed by 8 bases and the J gene end by 7 bases; junction bases not matched to a gene: 14. The CDR3 is made up of 14 amino acids. The CDR3 spells CAGPGEGVGNEQFF. The CDR3 bases are TGTGCCGGTCCCGGGGAGGGAGTAGGGAATGAGCAGTTCTTC.

This sequence joins TRBV24-1 and TRBJ1-2; TRBD1 aligns across 10 bases. From germline, CDR1 is KGHDR and CDR2 SFDVKD. The CDR3 runs 16 residues. V dropped 7 bases and J dropped 2; count of bases not matched to a gene: 9. The CDR3, as DNA: TGTGCCACCAGAGGGGGGCCGGGACAGGGGAACTATGGCTACACCTTC. Translation: CATRGGPGQGNYGYTF.

This clone was detected only once. The CDR3 bases are TGTGCCAGCAGCCAAGGGTACGGGGAGCTGTTTTTT. Its translation: CASSQGYGELFF. The chain carries TRBV4-2 and TRBJ2-2; D gene unclear. V was clipped by 1 base and J by 7 bases, with 4 bases between them. The CDR3 is 12 residues long. Germline CDR1 and CDR2: LGHNA and YNFKEQ.

This clone was detected only once. This chain joins TRBV9 and TRBJ2-3; D is undetermined. V dropped 10 bases and J dropped 1 base, with 19 bases sitting between them. The length of the CDR3 is 15 residues. Germline V gene sequence: CDR1 SGDLS, CDR2 YYNGEE. CDR3 nucleotide sequence: TGTGCCGGACCGAACCACCGGACCTGCACAGATACGCAGTATTTT. Its protein is CAGPNHRTCTDTQYF.

The CDR3, as DNA: TGTGCCAGCAGCCATGGAACTAGCGGCTCCTACGAGCAGTACTTC. Translation: CASSHGTSGSYEQYF. This chain joins TRBV3-1 (or the pseudogene TRBV3-2) and TRBJ2-7; 8 nucleotides line up with TRBD2. V was pared by 3 bases and J by 0 bases, with 4 bases of the junction left unmatched. CDR3 length: 15 amino acids. Germline-derived CDR1 and CDR2 are LGHDT and YNNKEL (reference sequence).

The chain employs TRBV7-9 and TRBJ2-7; 15 bases are shared with TRBD2. The CDR3 is 17 residues long. In germline, CDR1 is SEHNR, CDR2 FQNEAQ (reference sequence). V was clipped by 5 bases and J by 3 bases; unmatched bases: 8. The CDR3 DNA follows: TGTGCCAGCAGCGACTACGGACTAGCGGGAGGGGTCTACGAGCAGTACTTC. This encodes CASSDYGLAGGVYEQYF.

In its sample, this clone was seen a few times. The chain combines TRBV19 with TRBJ2-1, with 14 bases lining up with TRBD2. CDR1 LNHDA and CDR2 SQIVND come from the germline V gene (reference sequence). The CDR3 extends over 17 amino acids. V trimming: 4 bases; J trimming: 6 bases; junction bases outside the gene matches: 8. The CDR3 protein is CASSKGTSGSLSNEQFF. The CDR3 coding sequence is TGTGCCAGTAGTAAGGGGACTAGCGGGAGTTTATCCAATGAGCAGTTCTTC.

The rearrangement links TRBV20-1 to TRBJ1-1, with D hard to call. The CDR3 covers 11 residues. Germline loops: CDR1 DFQATT, CDR2 SNEGSKA (reference sequence). Trimming removed 3 bases from V and 8 bases from J, with 10 bases in between. The CDR3 here is CSASDGREAFF. The CDR3 DNA follows: TGCAGTGCTAGTGACGGTAGAGAAGCTTTCTTT.

V usage is TRBV6-5 and J usage is TRBJ2-7, with D perhaps given as TRBD1 or TRBD2 (5 bases each). In germline, CDR1 is MNHEY, CDR2 SVGAGI. V gave up 6 bases and J gave up 7 bases, with 13 bases separating them. This CDR3 is 12 amino acids long. CDR3 bases: TGTGCCAGCAGGGGGGAGTTGGGTGAGCAGTACTTC. Protein sequence: CASRGELGEQYF.

The gene calls are TRBV7-6 and TRBJ2-7; no definite D call. Germline V gives CDR1 SGHVS, CDR2 FNYEAQ. This CDR3 comprises 16 residues. The ends were cut back, 5 bases at V and 5 bases at J, with 22 bases in the middle. The CDR3 DNA sequence: TGTGCCAGCAGCGCCGTCCGGGTCAAACTTGTCAACGAGCAGTACTTC. Translating gives CASSAVRVKLVNEQYF.

V and J are TRBV28 and TRBJ2-5; D is undetermined. This CDR3 comprises 10 residues. V was cut by 8 bases and J by 4 bases, with 5 bases left in between. Germline V gene lookup returns CDR1 MDHEN and CDR2 SYDVKM. The CDR3 reads CASATETQYF. The DNA for the CDR3 is TGTGCCAGCGCCACAGAGACCCAGTACTTC.

The J gene is TRBJ1-2, the V gene TRBV7-2; 10 bases agree with TRBD1. The V segment lost 4 bases and the J segment 7 bases; nucleotides outside the gene matches: 9. CDR3 length: 15 amino acids. From germline, CDR1 is SGHTA and CDR2 FQGNSA. CDR3 nucleotide sequence: TGTGCCAGCAGCTCCCCCTGGGGACAGGGGTTTGGCTACACCTTC. Its translation: CASSSPWGQGFGYTF.

The chain combines TRBV6-1 with TRBJ1-5, with 8 bases lining up with TRBD1. CDR3 length equals 16 residues. V gave up 0 bases and J gave up 7 bases; unmatched junction bases: 8. Germline lookup yields CDR1 MNHNS and CDR2 SASEGT. The CDR3 DNA is TGTGCCAGCAGTGAAGCGCCCGCACAGGGGGGCCAGCCCCAGCATTTT. Protein: CASSEAPAQGGQPQHF.